This TCR beta chain came from a study of cytomegalovirus exposure and HLA in healthy donors. Study background: The approximately 610 first-cohort repertoires shared a platform with the 130 or so validation repertoires, as reported in a later analysis.

Details on this clone: Its antigen is as yet unknown.

The CDR3 extends over 20 amino acids. J was trimmed by 5 bases and V by 2 bases; bases with no gene match: 20. Per the germline V gene, CDR1 is MGHRA and CDR2 is YSYEKL. The donors were members of the validation cohort comprising about 130 subjects, separate from the roughly 640-subject first cohort. Study results and caveats: Three CMV-associated chains proved CMV antigen-specific in vitro. The TCR clusters that emerged in the first cohort tended, a later analysis found, to co-occur in the 120 or so validation repertoires.

Generated by immunoSEQ multiplex PCR, the TCRdb table keeps only in-frame clones and is missing some. The sample carries around 180,000 clones, about 84% recorded once. This TCR was recovered from a woman aged 18-30 years in good health and CMV-seronegative. The specimen sequenced was PBMCs. The V and J genes are TRBV4-1 and TRBJ2-5; 10 positions match TRBD2. CDR3 loop: CASSQFPGASGSSIVETQYF. CDR3 in DNA: TGCGCCAGCAGCCAATTCCCTGGGGCTAGCGGGAGTAGTATTGTGGAGACCCAGTACTTC.